A selection of T cell receptor beta chains follows, all from one sample in a study of blood T cell repertoires in COVID-19. Here immunoSEQ multiplex PCR was the method, and the copy in TCRdb shows in-frame clones only, minus some. The sample holds 100,000 to 150,000 clones, 84% seen once. Sequences were obtained from peripheral blood. Receptor source: a woman in her 30s who had recovered from COVID-19. The CDR3 runs from the conserved cysteine through the conserved F or W. D genes are given only for firm matches. Only part of the rows carry a size: once, few, many, or a class if the clone is expanded.

J gene	D gene	V gene	clone size	CDR3 protein	CDR3 DNA
TRBJ1-6	TRBD1	TRBV7-3	once	CASSLTGQGANSPLHF	TGTGCCAGCAGCTTAACGGGACAGGGGGCAAATTCACCCCTCCACTTT
TRBJ2-5	TRBD1	TRBV19	NA	CASSTITTGRVQETQYF	TGTGCCAGTAGTACGATCACGACAGGGCGGGTCCAAGAGACCCAGTACTTC
TRBJ1-2	TRBD1	TRBV11-2	few	CASSLGGQFLGYGYTF	TGTGCCAGCAGCTTAGGGGGACAGTTCCTAGGGTATGGCTACACCTTC
TRBJ1-2	NA	TRBV6-5	NA	CASTPGRGVRGYTF	TGTGCCAGCACCCCAGGACGGGGAGTTCGAGGCTACACCTTC
TRBJ1-1	NA	TRBV6-6	once	CASSYVGATGAEAFF	TGTGCCAGCAGTTACGTGGGTGCCACGGGGGCTGAAGCTTTCTTT
TRBJ2-7	TRBD1	TRBV5-1	once	CASSWGAGTGTYEQYF	TGCGCCAGCAGCTGGGGTGCCGGGACAGGTACCTACGAGCAGTACTTC
TRBJ2-1	TRBD2	TRBV2	NA	CASRGLAGGGQFF	TGTGCCAGCAGAGGGCTAGCGGGGGGCGGGCAGTTCTTC
TRBJ2-1	NA	TRBV10-1	NA	CASSESLDRTPSYNEQFF	TGCGCCAGCAGTGAGTCGTTGGACAGAACTCCCTCCTACAATGAGCAGTTCTTC
TRBJ2-7	NA	TRBV7-8	NA	CASSLTDDEQYF	TGTGCCAGCAGCTTAACAGACGACGAGCAGTACTTC
TRBJ2-7	TRBD2	TRBV7-3	NA	CASSPTSGSGEQYF	TGTGCCAGCAGCCCGACTAGCGGTTCGGGGGAGCAGTACTTC
TRBJ2-1	TRBD2	TRBV29-1	NA	CSVDRTSGNRWGNEQFF	TGCAGCGTTGATCGGACTAGCGGGAATCGGTGGGGAAATGAGCAGTTCTTC
TRBJ1-5	TRBD1	TRBV3-1/TRBV3-2	NA	CASSQDSQGGNQPQHF	TGTGCCAGCAGCCAAGACTCACAGGGGGGTAATCAGCCCCAGCATTTT
TRBJ2-1	TRBD2	TRBV5-1	NA	CASSLASGGASEQFF	TGCGCCAGCAGCTTGGCGAGCGGGGGGGCCTCTGAGCAGTTCTTC
TRBJ1-1	NA	TRBV6-5	NA	CASSQATNTEAFF	TGTGCCAGCAGTCAGGCGACGAACACTGAAGCTTTCTTT
TRBJ1-2	TRBD1	TRBV9	NA	CASSATGVTYGYTF	TGTGCCAGCAGCGCAACAGGGGTGACTTATGGCTACACCTTC
TRBJ1-2	NA	TRBV5-4	NA	CASSPAGGPEGYTF	TGTGCCAGCAGCCCGGCCGGGGGACCGGAGGGCTACACCTTC
TRBJ2-5	NA	TRBV2	NA	CASALDGGETQYF	TGTGCCTCAGCATTGGACGGGGGAGAGACCCAGTACTTC
TRBJ1-2	NA	TRBV6-1	NA	CASSEYPGYYGYTF	TGTGCCAGCAGTGAGTATCCGGGATACTATGGCTACACCTTC
TRBJ2-7	TRBD1	TRBV25-1	few	CASSAHRGEQYF	TGTGCCAGCAGTGCACACAGGGGCGAGCAGTACTTC
TRBJ2-7	NA	TRBV10-2	NA	CATDSYYEQYF	TGCGCCACCGACAGTTACTACGAGCAGTACTTC
TRBJ1-3	NA	TRBV7-6	NA	CASSLAAGSGNTIYF	TGTGCCAGCAGCTTAGCGGCGGGTTCAGGAAACACCATATATTTT
TRBJ1-2	TRBD1	TRBV2	NA	CASSETGGFYGYTF	TGTGCCAGCAGTGAAACAGGGGGCTTCTATGGCTACACCTTC
TRBJ1-3	NA	TRBV9	NA	CASSNRQGNTIYF	TGTGCCAGCAGCAACCGACAGGGAAACACCATATATTTT
TRBJ1-5	TRBD1	TRBV6-5	NA	CASSSDRGNQPQHF	TGTGCCAGCAGTTCGGACAGGGGGAATCAGCCCCAGCATTTT
TRBJ2-7	NA	TRBV2	NA	CASGTLPYEQYF	TGTGCCAGCGGGACTCTCCCCTACGAGCAGTACTTC
TRBJ2-5	NA	TRBV3-1/TRBV3-2	NA	CVSSQLSKLTSQETQYF	TGTGTCAGCAGCCAACTTTCCAAGCTAACTAGTCAAGAGACCCAGTACTTC
TRBJ2-1	TRBD1	TRBV9	NA	CASSVGTGSSYNEQFF	TGTGCCAGCAGCGTTGGGACAGGGAGCTCCTACAATGAGCAGTTCTTC
TRBJ1-2	NA	TRBV19	NA	CASSPTRTGWDGYTF	TGTGCCAGTAGCCCTACTCGGACGGGGTGGGATGGCTACACCTTC
TRBJ1-1	NA	TRBV5-6	NA	CASSQNRLGGGAFF	TGTGCCAGCAGCCAGAATCGTTTGGGTGGCGGAGCTTTCTTT
TRBJ1-1	TRBD1	TRBV6-6	NA	CASSRTGLRYGNTEAFF	TGTGCCAGCAGTCGGACAGGGCTAAGATACGGGAACACTGAAGCTTTCTTT
TRBJ1-1	NA	TRBV7-9	NA	CASSSRTELIAFF	TGTGCCAGCAGCTCCAGGACAGAGTTGATCGCTTTCTTT
TRBJ1-2	NA	TRBV4-2	once	CASSQDPANPGGYTF	TGTGCCAGCAGCCAAGATCCAGCCAACCCGGGGGGCTACACCTTC
TRBJ2-5	TRBD1	TRBV29-1	NA	CSVATGAETQYF	TGCAGCGTAGCGACAGGGGCAGAGACCCAGTACTTC
TRBJ2-3	NA	TRBV19	NA	CASSILKLTDTQYF	TGTGCCAGTAGTATCTTGAAACTCACAGATACGCAGTATTTT
TRBJ2-7	TRBD1	TRBV2	once	CASSGDRGSYEQYF	TGTGCCAGCAGTGGAGACAGGGGTTCCTACGAGCAGTACTTC
TRBJ2-2	TRBD2	TRBV13	once	CASSSRDYSLSGELFF	TGTGCCAGCAGCTCAAGGGACTATAGTCTGTCCGGGGAGCTGTTTTTT
TRBJ2-1	TRBD2	TRBV4-1	NA	CASSQVASGRYNEQFF	TGCGCCAGCAGCCAAGTAGCTAGCGGGCGCTACAATGAGCAGTTCTTC
TRBJ1-4	NA	TRBV5-1	NA	CASTERSTNEKLFF	TGCGCCAGTACCGAGAGGTCGACTAATGAAAAACTGTTTTTT
TRBJ2-5	NA	TRBV6-5	NA	CASTGHEWWGTQYF	TGTGCCAGCACCGGACACGAGTGGTGGGGGACCCAGTACTTC
TRBJ2-1	TRBD2	TRBV5-1	NA	CASSSPSGGIDEQFF	TGCGCCAGCAGCTCCCCTAGCGGGGGGATCGATGAGCAGTTCTTC
TRBJ2-5	TRBD1	TRBV6-5	NA	CASSFSTGTSETQYF	TGTGCCAGCAGCTTTTCGACAGGGACGTCAGAGACCCAGTACTTC
TRBJ2-7	NA	TRBV5-4	NA	CASSRISQGSYEQYF	TGTGCCAGCAGCCGAATTTCACAGGGATCCTACGAGCAGTACTTC
TRBJ2-7	TRBD1	TRBV5-1	NA	CASSFDRGYEQYF	TGCGCCAGCAGCTTCGACAGGGGTTACGAGCAGTACTTC
TRBJ1-1	TRBD1	TRBV19	NA	CASSLRQGADWNTEAFF	TGTGCCAGTAGTTTAAGACAGGGGGCGGACTGGAACACTGAAGCTTTCTTT
TRBJ1-5	TRBD1	TRBV19	NA	CASRDRGRGQPQHF	TGTGCCAGTAGGGACAGGGGGCGAGGTCAGCCCCAGCATTTT
TRBJ2-7	TRBD1	TRBV6-5	NA	CASSSFTGGSSYEQYF	TGTGCCAGCAGTTCCTTTACAGGGGGGAGCTCCTACGAGCAGTACTTC
TRBJ1-1	NA	TRBV3-1/TRBV3-2	NA	CASSQGGRGGTEAFF	TGTGCCAGCAGCCAAGGGGGCAGGGGTGGCACTGAAGCTTTCTTT
TRBJ2-3	TRBD1	TRBV6-2/TRBV6-3	NA	CASSYASRGPTDTQYF	TGTGCCAGCAGTTACGCAAGCAGGGGGCCCACAGATACGCAGTATTTT
TRBJ1-2	NA	TRBV12-3/TRBV12-4	NA	CASSSRDRSGYTF	TGTGCCAGCAGTTCCCGCGACAGGAGCGGCTACACCTTC
TRBJ1-1	NA	TRBV29-1	NA	CSVSGGTEAFF	TGCAGCGTTTCCGGCGGGACTGAAGCTTTCTTT
TRBJ2-5	NA	TRBV5-4	NA	CASGGRETQYF	TGTGCTAGCGGCGGTCGAGAGACCCAGTACTTC
TRBJ1-1	NA	TRBV6-5	few	CASRLEGNTEAFF	TGTGCCAGCAGGTTAGAGGGGAACACTGAAGCTTTCTTT
TRBJ1-2	NA	TRBV4-1	NA	CASSQEVHSGGYGYTF	TGCGCCAGCAGCCAAGAGGTTCACAGCGGAGGCTATGGCTACACCTTC
TRBJ2-5	NA	TRBV9	once	CASSPRDLQETQYF	TGTGCCAGCAGCCCCAGGGATTTACAAGAGACCCAGTACTTC
TRBJ2-2	NA	TRBV6-5	NA	CASSHGQEGTGELFF	TGTGCCAGCAGTCACGGACAGGAGGGCACCGGGGAGCTGTTTTTT